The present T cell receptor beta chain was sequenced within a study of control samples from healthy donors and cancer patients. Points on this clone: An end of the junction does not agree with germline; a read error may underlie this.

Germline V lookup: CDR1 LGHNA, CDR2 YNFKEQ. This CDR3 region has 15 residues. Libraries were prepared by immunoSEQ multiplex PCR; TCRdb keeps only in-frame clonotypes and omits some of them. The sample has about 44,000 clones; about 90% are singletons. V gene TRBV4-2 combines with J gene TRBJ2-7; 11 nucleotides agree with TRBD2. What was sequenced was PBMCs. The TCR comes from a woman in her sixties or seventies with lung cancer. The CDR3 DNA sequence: TGTGCCAGCAGCCAACAGACTAGCGGGGCATACGGGCAGTACTTC. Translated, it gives CASSQQTSGAYGQYF.